Shown below are 17 T cell receptor beta chains from a single sample sequenced in a study of CD8+ T cells in alopecia areata. Extracted RNA was reverse transcribed into cDNA, the sequencing template. Data came from immunoSEQ multiplex PCR; TCRdb stores just in-frame clones and leaves some out. Among some 120,000 clones listed, around 45% were seen once. The sequenced material came from NKG2D-low CD8+ T cells sorted from blood. These receptors were taken from a human donor with alopecia areata.

The sample holds a few counts of this clone. The V gene is TRBV29-1, the J gene TRBJ1-2; 7 bases map to TRBD1. The germline V gene has CDR1 SQVTM and CDR2 ANQGSEA. V gave up 3 bases and J gave up 5 bases; unmatched junction bases: 6. There are 13 residues in the CDR3. CDR3 loop: CSVDGGGGYGYTF. The CDR3 bases are TGCAGCGTTGATGGAGGGGGCGGTTATGGCTACACCTTC.

Here the CDR3 DNA reads TGTGCCAGCAGTCGGGCTGGCCTAGATACGCAGTATTTT. As protein: CASSRAGLDTQYF. V is TRBV21-1 and J is TRBJ2-3. TRBV21-1 is termed a pseudogene. The CDR3 is 13 amino acids.

A few counts support this clone. V gene TRBV15 combines with J gene TRBJ2-3, with 7 bases fitting TRBD2. This CDR3 contains 15 residues. Germline CDR1 and CDR2: LNHNV and YYDKDF (reference sequence). Trimming removed 3 bases from V and 2 bases from J; junction bases left unmatched: 5. Here the CDR3 DNA reads TGTGCCACCAGCAGGCGAGCGGGACTCACAGATACGCAGTATTTT. This sequence encodes CATSRRAGLTDTQYF.

The chain has TRBV29-1 and TRBJ2-1; D may match TRBD1 or TRBD2 (6 bases each). The V and J ends lost 3 bases and 6 bases respectively, with 18 bases between them. This CDR3 comprises 15 residues. Germline CDR1 is SQVTM and CDR2 is ANQGSEA. The CDR3 nucleotides read TGCAGCGTTGATGGGGGGACTGGGGGCCCCAATGAGCAGTTCTTC. The encoded protein is CSVDGGTGGPNEQFF.

The chain combines TRBV29-1 with TRBJ2-1; TRBD2 matches at 9 bases. CDR1 is SQVTM and CDR2 is ANQGSEA in the germline V gene. CDR3 size: 18 residues. Losses at the gene ends were 4 bases for V and 9 bases for J; bases not matched to a gene: 22. Written as DNA, the CDR3 is TGCAGCGTTGGTAATGTGGTAGCGGGAGCGGTATGGGGCGGTGAGCAGTTCTTC. It is translated as CSVGNVVAGAVWGGEQFF.

This clone occurred a few times. This chain links TRBV30 with TRBJ1-5; 9 nucleotides match TRBD1. This CDR3 has 14 amino acids. V gave up 5 bases and J gave up 3 bases; unmatched junction bases: 5. Germline V gives CDR1 GTSNPN, CDR2 SVGIG (reference sequence). The CDR3 DNA reads as TGTGCCTGGGAGGACAGGGGACCCAATCAGCCCCAGCATTTT. Protein: CAWEDRGPNQPQHF.

This clone has only a few counts. The gene calls are TRBV2 and TRBJ2-1, with D uncertain. Per germline, CDR1 SNHLY and CDR2 FYNNEI. The CDR3 spans 13 residues. With 0 bases removed from V and 5 bases from J, the gap between germline ends came to 5 bases. CDR3 DNA: TGTGCCAGCAGTGAAGCGGGTGACAATGAGCAGTTCTTC. It is translated as CASSEAGDNEQFF.

This clone has a handful of counts. This chain links TRBV28 with TRBJ2-7; tentatively, D is TRBD2 (6 bases). Between the trimmed V and J ends, which lost 3 bases and 3 bases, there was a span of 15 bases. The germline V gene encodes CDR1 MDHEN and CDR2 SYDVKM. The CDR3 is 15 amino acids. The chain's CDR3 is CASSFGQGGLYEQYF. CDR3 DNA: TGTGCCAGCAGTTTCGGTCAGGGAGGACTCTACGAGCAGTACTTC.

The V gene is TRBV28, the J gene TRBJ2-7; 7 bases fit TRBD1. V dropped 5 bases and J dropped 5; count of bases not matched to a gene: 9. Germline V gene lookup returns CDR1 MDHEN and CDR2 SYDVKM. The length of the CDR3 is 14 residues. CDR3 residues: CASSRDRAVHEQYF. CDR3 nucleotides: TGTGCCAGCAGTCGAGACAGGGCGGTTCACGAGCAGTACTTC. The complete variable domain, with remaining parts taken from reference TRBV28 and TRBJ2-7, reads DVKVTQSSRYLVKRTGEKVFLECVQDMDHENMFWYRQDPGLGLRLIYFSYDVKMKEKGDIPEGYSVSREKKERFSLILESASTNQTSMYLCASSRDRAVHEQYFGPGTRLTVT.

With regard to this clone: Distinct nucleotide sequences in the sample also encode this CDR3. This sequence joins TRBV29-1 and TRBJ2-7, with a possible D match to TRBD1 (5 bases). The CDR3 has 12 amino acids. From germline, CDR1 is SQVTM and CDR2 ANQGSEA. Deletions cut 3 bases from V and 2 bases from J, with 8 bases between. The CDR3 nucleotides read TGCAGCGTTGAGCAGGGCCCCTACGAGCAGTACTTC. It encodes CSVEQGPYEQYF.

The rearrangement links TRBV2 to TRBJ2-1; no reliable D call. V was trimmed by 7 bases and J by 9 bases, leaving 7 bases between them. CDR1 is SNHLY and CDR2 is FYNNEI in the germline V gene. There are 10 residues in the CDR3. The CDR3 protein is CASTSTEQFF. CDR3 nucleotide sequence: TGTGCCAGCACGAGCACTGAGCAGTTCTTC. The full variable domain, completed using reference TRBV2 and TRBJ2-1, is EPEVTQTPSHQVTQMGQEVILRCVPISNHLYFYWYRQILGQKVEFLVSFYNNEISEKSEIFDDQFSVERPDGSNFTLKIRSTKLEDSAMYFCASTSTEQFFGPGTRLTVL.

The chain carries TRBV2 and TRBJ2-2, with 10 bases matching TRBD2. The CDR3 contains 17 residues. V shed 7 bases, J shed 3 bases, and the junction held 11 bases outside the gene matches. From germline, CDR1 is SNHLY and CDR2 FYNNEI. The CDR3 region is CASKAVAGGTDTGELFF. CDR3 DNA sequence: TGTGCCAGCAAGGCGGTAGCGGGGGGCACCGACACCGGGGAGCTGTTTTTT.

This clone is medium-sized within its sample. The chain uses TRBV5-4 and TRBJ2-7; 8 bases align to TRBD2. The CDR3 has 14 residues. After removal of 4 bases from V and 2 bases from J, the junction contained 5 bases not matched to a gene. Germline lookup yields CDR1 SGHNT and CDR2 YYREEE (reference sequence). In DNA form, the CDR3 reads TGTGCCAGCAGCAACCAAGCGGGGGCCTACGAGCAGTACTTC. Translation: CASSNQAGAYEQYF.

The rearrangement links TRBV10-3 to TRBJ2-5, with TRBD2 identical over 14 bases. From germline, CDR1 is ENHRY and CDR2 SYGVKD. The CDR3 is made up of 16 amino acids. V lost 0 bases to trimming and J lost 4 bases; unmatched junction nucleotides: 1. Here the CDR3 reads CAISESGTSGRETQYF. The CDR3 bases are TGTGCCATCAGTGAGTCAGGGACTAGCGGGAGAGAGACCCAGTACTTC.

The V and J genes are TRBV4-1 and TRBJ1-1; D is perhaps TRBD1 (6 bases). V was cut by 2 bases and J by 8 bases, with 12 bases left in between. CDR1 and CDR2 (germline): MGHRA, YSYEKL. The length of the CDR3 is 13 residues. CDR3 sequence: CASSQSQGSEAFF. CDR3 coding DNA: TGCGCCAGCAGCCAAAGTCAGGGGAGCGAAGCTTTCTTT.

The chain uses TRBV29-1 and TRBJ1-1, with TRBD1 as a possible D gene (5 bases). V was shortened by 5 bases and J by 3 bases, with 10 bases between the two germline ends. The CDR3 is 12 residues long. Germline CDR1 and CDR2: SQVTM and ANQGSEA. The CDR3 DNA reads as TGCAGCGTTCATCGGGGGGACACTGAAGCTTTCTTT. Its protein product is CSVHRGDTEAFF.

This clone was picked up a small number of times. This chain uses TRBV28 with TRBJ2-7, with D possibly TRBD1 on 5 matching bases. The CDR3 is 13 amino acids. Germline values: CDR1 MDHEN, CDR2 SYDVKM. Trimming removed 6 bases from V and 3 bases from J, with 12 bases in between. The CDR3 loop reads CASSSRARYEQYF. The CDR3 DNA sequence: TGTGCCAGCAGCTCCAGGGCCCGCTACGAGCAGTACTTC.